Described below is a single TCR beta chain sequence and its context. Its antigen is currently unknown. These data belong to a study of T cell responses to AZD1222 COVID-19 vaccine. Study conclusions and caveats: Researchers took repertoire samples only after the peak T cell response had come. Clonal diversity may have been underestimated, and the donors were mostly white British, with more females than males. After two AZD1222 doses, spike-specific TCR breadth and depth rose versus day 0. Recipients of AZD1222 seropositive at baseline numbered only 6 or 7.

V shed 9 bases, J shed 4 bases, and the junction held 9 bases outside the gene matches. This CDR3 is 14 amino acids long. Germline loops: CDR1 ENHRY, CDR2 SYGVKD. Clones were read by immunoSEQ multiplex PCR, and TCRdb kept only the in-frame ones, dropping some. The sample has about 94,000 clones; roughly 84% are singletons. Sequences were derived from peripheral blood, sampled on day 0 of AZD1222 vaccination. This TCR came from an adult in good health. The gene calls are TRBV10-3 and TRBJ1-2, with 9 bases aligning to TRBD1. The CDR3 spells CAISTGTGFYGYTF. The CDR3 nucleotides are TGTGCCATATCCACCGGGACAGGGTTCTATGGCTACACCTTC.